This note documents a single T cell receptor beta chain sequence. Its antigen remains unknown. CDR3 size: 14 residues. V lost 7 bases to trimming and J lost 0 bases, with 12 bases between them. Germline lookup yields CDR1 SQVTM and CDR2 ANQGSEA. Primers included in the PCR were 60 Vbeta and 13 Jbeta primers. Repertoires were generated with immunoSEQ multiplex PCR, while TCRdb's copy carries only in-frame clones and drops some. Among 150,000 to 200,000 clones listed, 60% to 85% were seen once. These data come from a study of cytomegalovirus exposure and HLA in healthy donors. Points from the study as a whole: Most TCR sequences were seen very rarely across donors, but some public TCRs occurred in many. Immune exposure information available was restricted to CMV serostatus. It was reported that TCR beta sequences correctly inferred the HLA-A and HLA-B alleles for most subjects.

J is TRBJ2-2 and V is TRBV29-1; possibly TRBD2 for D (5 bases). The clonotype originates from a female donor in good health and CMV-seronegative. Material: PBMCs. The CDR3 DNA sequence: TGCAGCGCCGAGGGAGTTCCGAACACCGGGGAGCTGTTTTTT. It encodes CSAEGVPNTGELFF.